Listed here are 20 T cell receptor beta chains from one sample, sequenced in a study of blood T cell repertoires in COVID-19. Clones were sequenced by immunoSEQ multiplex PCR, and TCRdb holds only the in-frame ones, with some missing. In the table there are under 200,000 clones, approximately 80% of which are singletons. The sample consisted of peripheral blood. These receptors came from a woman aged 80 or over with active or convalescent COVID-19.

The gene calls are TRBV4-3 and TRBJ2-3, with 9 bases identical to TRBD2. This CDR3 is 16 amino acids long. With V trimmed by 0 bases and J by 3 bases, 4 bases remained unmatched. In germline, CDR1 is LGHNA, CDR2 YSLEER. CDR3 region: CASSQDGAGGTDTQYF. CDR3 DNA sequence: TGCGCCAGCAGCCAAGACGGGGCGGGAGGGACAGATACGCAGTATTTT.

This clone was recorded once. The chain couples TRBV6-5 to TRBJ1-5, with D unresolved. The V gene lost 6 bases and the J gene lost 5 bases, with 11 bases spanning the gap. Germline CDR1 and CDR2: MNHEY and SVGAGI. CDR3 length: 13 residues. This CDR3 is CASSFTGDQPQHF. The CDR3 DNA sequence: TGTGCCAGCAGCTTTACCGGTGATCAGCCCCAGCATTTT.

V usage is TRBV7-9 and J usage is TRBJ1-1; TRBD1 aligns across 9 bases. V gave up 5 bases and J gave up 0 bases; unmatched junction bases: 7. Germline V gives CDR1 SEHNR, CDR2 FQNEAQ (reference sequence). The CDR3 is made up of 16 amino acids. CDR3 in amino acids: CASSIRTGAMNTEAFF. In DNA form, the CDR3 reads TGTGCCAGCAGCATCCGGACAGGGGCAATGAACACTGAAGCTTTCTTT.

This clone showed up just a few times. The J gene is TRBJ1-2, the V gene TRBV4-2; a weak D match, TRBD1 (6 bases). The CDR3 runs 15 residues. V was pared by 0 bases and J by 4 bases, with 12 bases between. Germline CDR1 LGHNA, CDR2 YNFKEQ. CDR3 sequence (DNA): TGTGCCAGCAGCCAAGAACAGGGCAGGAGCTATGGCTACACCTTC. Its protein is CASSQEQGRSYGYTF.

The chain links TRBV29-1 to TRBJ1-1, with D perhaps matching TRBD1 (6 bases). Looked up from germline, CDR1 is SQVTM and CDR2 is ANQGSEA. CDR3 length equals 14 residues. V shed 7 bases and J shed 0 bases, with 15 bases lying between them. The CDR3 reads CSAAPGAMNTEAFF. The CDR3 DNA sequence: TGCAGCGCCGCGCCAGGGGCCATGAACACTGAAGCTTTCTTT.

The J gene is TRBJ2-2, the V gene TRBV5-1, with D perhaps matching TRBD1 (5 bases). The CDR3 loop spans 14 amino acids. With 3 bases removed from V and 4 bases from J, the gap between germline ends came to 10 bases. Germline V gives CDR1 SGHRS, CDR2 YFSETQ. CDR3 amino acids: CASSSDTLTGELFF. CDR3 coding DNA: TGCGCCAGCAGCTCGGACACCCTCACCGGGGAGCTGTTTTTT.

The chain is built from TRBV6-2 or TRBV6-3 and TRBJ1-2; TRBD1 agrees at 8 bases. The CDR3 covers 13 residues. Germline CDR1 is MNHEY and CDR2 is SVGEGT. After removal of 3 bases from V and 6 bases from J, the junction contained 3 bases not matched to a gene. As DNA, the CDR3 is TGTGCCAGCAGTTATCAGGGGGCGCATGGCTACACCTTC. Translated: CASSYQGAHGYTF.

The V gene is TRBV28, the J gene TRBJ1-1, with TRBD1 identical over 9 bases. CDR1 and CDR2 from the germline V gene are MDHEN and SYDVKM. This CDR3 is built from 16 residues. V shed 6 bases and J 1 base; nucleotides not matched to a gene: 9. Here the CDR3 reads CASRGPGQGSNTEAFF. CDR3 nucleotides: TGTGCCAGCAGGGGACCGGGACAGGGTTCGAACACTGAAGCTTTCTTT.

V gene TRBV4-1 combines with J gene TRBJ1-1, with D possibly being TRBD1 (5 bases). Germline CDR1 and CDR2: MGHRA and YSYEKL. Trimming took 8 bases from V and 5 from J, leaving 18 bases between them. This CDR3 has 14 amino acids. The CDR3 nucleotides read TGCGCCAGCTTCACCAATACGGACACGACTGAAGCTTTCTTT. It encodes CASFTNTDTTEAFF.

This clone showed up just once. CDR3 nucleotides: TGTGCCACCAGCAGAGATCCGTTGGGCGAAGCTTTCTTT. Translating it yields CATSRDPLGEAFF. This chain connects TRBV15 to TRBJ1-1, with D unclear. Germline V gives CDR1 LNHNV, CDR2 YYDKDF (reference sequence). The V end lost 0 bases, the J end lost 8 bases, and 10 bases lay between the germline ends. The CDR3 extends over 13 amino acids. The full variable domain, in which reference TRBV15 and TRBJ1-1 provide the parts outside the CDR3, is DAMVIQNPRYQVTQFGKPVTLSCSQTLNHNVMYWYQQKSSQAPKLLFHYYDKDFNNEADTPDNFQSRRPNTSFCFLDIRSPGLGDTAMYLCATSRDPLGEAFFGQGTRLTVV.

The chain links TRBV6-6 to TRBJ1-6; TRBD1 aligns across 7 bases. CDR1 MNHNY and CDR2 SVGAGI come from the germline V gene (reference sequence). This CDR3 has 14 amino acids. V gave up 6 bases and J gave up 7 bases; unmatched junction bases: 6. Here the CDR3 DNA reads TGTGCCAGCAGACTGACAGGGACCAATTCACCCCTCCACTTT. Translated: CASRLTGTNSPLHF.

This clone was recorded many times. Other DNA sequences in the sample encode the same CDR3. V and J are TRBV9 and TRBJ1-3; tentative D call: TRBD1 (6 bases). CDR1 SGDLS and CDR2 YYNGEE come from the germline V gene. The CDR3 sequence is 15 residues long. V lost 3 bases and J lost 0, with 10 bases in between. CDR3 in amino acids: CASSATGNSGNTIYF. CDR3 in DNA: TGTGCCAGCAGCGCTACAGGGAACTCTGGAAACACCATATATTTT. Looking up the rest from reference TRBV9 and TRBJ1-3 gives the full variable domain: DSGVTQTPKHLITATGQRVTLRCSPRSGDLSVYWYQQSLDQGLQFLIQYYNGEERAKGNILERFSAQQFPDLHSELNLSSLELGDSALYFCASSATGNSGNTIYFGEGSWLTVV.

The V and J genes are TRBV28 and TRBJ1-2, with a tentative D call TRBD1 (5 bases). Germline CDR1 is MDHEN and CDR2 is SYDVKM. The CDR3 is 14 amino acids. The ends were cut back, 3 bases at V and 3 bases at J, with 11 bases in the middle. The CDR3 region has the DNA TGTGCCAGCAGTTTGGTTGGGGCCTACTATGGCTACACCTTC. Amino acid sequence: CASSLVGAYYGYTF.

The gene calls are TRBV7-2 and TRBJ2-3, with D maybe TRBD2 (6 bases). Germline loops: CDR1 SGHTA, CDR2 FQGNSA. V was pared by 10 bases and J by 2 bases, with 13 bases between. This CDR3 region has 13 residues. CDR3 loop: CATGRGFTDTQYF. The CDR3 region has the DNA TGTGCCACAGGGCGGGGATTCACAGATACGCAGTATTTT.

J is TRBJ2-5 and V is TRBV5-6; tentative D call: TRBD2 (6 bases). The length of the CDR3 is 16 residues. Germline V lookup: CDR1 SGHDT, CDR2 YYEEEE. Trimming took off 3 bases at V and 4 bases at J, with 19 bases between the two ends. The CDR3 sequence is CASSWGLGLPGETQYF. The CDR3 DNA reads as TGTGCCAGCAGCTGGGGTCTCGGACTACCCGGAGAGACCCAGTACTTC. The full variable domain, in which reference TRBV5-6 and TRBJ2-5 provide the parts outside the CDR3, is DAGVTQSPTHLIKTRGQQVTLRCSPKSGHDTVSWYQQALGQGPQFIFQYYEEEERQRGNFPDRFSGHQFPNYSSELNVNALLLGDSALYLCASSWGLGLPGETQYFGPGTRLLVL.

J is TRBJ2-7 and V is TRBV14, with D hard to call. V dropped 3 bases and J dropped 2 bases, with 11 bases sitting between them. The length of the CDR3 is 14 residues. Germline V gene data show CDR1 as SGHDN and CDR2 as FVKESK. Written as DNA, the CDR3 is TGTGCCAGCAGCCAGTATCCGGTTACCTACGAGCAGTACTTC. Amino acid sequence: CASSQYPVTYEQYF.

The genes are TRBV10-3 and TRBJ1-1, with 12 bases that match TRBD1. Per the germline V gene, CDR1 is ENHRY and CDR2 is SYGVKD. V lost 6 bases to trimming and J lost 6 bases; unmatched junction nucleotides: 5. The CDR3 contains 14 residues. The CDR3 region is CAIRSGTGGPEAFF. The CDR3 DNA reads TGTGCCATCAGATCCGGGACAGGGGGCCCTGAAGCTTTCTTT.

CDR3 sequence: CASSIDGRGNTEAFF. The CDR3 region has the DNA TGTGCCAGTAGTATTGACGGCAGGGGGAACACTGAAGCTTTCTTT. J is TRBJ1-1 and V is TRBV19, with D tentatively TRBD1 (6 bases). Germline V CDR1 and CDR2: LNHDA, SQIVND (reference sequence). The V end was cut by 3 bases, the J end by 1 base, with 12 bases between. CDR3 length: 15 amino acids.

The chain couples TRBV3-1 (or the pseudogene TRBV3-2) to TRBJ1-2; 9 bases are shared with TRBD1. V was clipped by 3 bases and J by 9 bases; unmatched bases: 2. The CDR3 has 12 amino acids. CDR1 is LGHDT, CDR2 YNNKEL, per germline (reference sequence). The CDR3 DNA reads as TGTGCCAGCAGCCACGGACAGGGGAGCTACACCTTC. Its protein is CASSHGQGSYTF.

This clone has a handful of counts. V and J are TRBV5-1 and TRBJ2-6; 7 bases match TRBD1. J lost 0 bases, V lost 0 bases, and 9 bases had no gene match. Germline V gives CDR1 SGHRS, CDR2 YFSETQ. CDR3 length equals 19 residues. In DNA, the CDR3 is TGCGCCAGCAGCTTGGAGCCCCGACAGGGCACCTCTGGGGCCAACGTCCTGACTTTC. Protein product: CASSLEPRQGTSGANVLTF.